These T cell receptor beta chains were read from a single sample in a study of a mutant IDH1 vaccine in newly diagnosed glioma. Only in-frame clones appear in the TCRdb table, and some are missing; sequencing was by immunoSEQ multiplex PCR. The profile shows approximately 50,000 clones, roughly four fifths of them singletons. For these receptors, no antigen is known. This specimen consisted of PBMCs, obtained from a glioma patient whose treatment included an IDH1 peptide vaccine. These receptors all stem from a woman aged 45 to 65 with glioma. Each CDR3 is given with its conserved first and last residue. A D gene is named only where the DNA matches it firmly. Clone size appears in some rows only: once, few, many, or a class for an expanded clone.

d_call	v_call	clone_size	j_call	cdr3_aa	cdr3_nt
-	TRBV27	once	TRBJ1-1	CASSAVGPNTEAFF	TGTGCCAGCAGCGCAGTGGGTCCGAACACTGAAGCTTTCTTT
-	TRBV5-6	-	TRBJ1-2	CASSQGADRNYGYTF	TGTGCCAGCAGCCAAGGGGCGGATAGGAACTATGGCTACACCTTC
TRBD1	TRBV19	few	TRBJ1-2	CASSITGGDYGYTF	TGTGCCAGTAGTATAACAGGGGGCGACTATGGCTACACCTTC
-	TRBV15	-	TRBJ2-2	CATSPRLGNTGELFF	TGTGCCACCAGCCCGCGCCTGGGGAACACCGGGGAGCTGTTTTTT
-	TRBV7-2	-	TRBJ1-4	CASSPLLGKLFF	TGTGCCAGCAGTCCTTTACTTGGAAAACTGTTTTTT
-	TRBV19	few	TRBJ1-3	CASSRLVDSGNTIYF	TGTGCCAGTAGTCGCCTCGTTGATTCTGGAAACACCATATATTTT
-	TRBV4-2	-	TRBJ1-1	CASSSRGDTEAFF	TGTGCCAGCAGCTCTCGGGGGGACACTGAAGCTTTCTTT
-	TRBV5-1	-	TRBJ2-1	CASSPVRSSYNEQFF	TGCGCCAGCAGCCCTGTCCGGAGCTCCTACAATGAGCAGTTCTTC
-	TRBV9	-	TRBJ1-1	CASSVPGGTEAFF	TGTGCCAGCAGCGTTCCGGGAGGCACTGAAGCTTTCTTT
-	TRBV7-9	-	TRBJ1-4	CASSFSGSNEKLFF	TGTGCCAGCAGCTTTTCGGGGTCTAATGAAAAACTGTTTTTT
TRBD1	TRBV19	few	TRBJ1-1	CASSIGDRETEAFF	TGTGCCAGTAGTATTGGGGACAGGGAAACTGAAGCTTTCTTT
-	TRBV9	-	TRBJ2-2	CASSTGTVNTGELFF	TGTGCCAGCAGTACCGGGACGGTGAACACCGGGGAGCTGTTTTTT
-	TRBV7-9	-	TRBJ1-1	CASSLRWGQNTEAFF	TGTGCCAGCAGCTTGCGCTGGGGACAGAACACTGAAGCTTTCTTT
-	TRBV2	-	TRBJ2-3	CASSVGHVDTQYF	TGTGCCAGCAGTGTGGGGCACGTTGATACGCAGTATTTT
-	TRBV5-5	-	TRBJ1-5	CASSLEGNSNQPQHF	TGTGCCAGCAGCTTGGAAGGGAATAGCAATCAGCCCCAGCATTTT
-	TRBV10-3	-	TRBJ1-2	CAISVGGTGYTF	TGTGCCATCAGTGTGGGGGGGACTGGCTACACCTTC
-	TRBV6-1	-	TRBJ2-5	CASSGRQETQYF	TGTGCCAGCAGTGGCAGGCAAGAGACCCAGTACTTC
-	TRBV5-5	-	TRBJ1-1	CASSLFSRGANTEAFF	TGTGCCAGCAGCTTGTTCTCGCGGGGAGCAAACACTGAAGCTTTCTTT
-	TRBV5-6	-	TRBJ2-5	CASSLVGALETQYF	TGTGCCAGCAGCTTGGTCGGGGCACTCGAGACCCAGTACTTC